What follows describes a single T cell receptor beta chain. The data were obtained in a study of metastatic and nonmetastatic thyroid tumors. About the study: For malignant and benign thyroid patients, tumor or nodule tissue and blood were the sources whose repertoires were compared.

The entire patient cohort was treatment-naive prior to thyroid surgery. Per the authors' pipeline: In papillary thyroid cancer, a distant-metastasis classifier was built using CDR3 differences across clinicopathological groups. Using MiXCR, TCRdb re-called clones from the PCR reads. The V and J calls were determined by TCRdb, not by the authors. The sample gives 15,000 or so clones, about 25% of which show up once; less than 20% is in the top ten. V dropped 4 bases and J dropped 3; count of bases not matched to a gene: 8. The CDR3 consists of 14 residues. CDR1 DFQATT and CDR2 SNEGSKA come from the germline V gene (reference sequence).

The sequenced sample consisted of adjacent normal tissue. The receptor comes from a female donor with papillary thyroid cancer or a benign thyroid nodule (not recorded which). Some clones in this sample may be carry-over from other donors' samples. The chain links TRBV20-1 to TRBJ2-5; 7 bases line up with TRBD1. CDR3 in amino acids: CSATETGWEETQYF. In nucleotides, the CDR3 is TGCAGTGCTACCGAGACAGGGTGGGAAGAGACCCAGTACTTC.